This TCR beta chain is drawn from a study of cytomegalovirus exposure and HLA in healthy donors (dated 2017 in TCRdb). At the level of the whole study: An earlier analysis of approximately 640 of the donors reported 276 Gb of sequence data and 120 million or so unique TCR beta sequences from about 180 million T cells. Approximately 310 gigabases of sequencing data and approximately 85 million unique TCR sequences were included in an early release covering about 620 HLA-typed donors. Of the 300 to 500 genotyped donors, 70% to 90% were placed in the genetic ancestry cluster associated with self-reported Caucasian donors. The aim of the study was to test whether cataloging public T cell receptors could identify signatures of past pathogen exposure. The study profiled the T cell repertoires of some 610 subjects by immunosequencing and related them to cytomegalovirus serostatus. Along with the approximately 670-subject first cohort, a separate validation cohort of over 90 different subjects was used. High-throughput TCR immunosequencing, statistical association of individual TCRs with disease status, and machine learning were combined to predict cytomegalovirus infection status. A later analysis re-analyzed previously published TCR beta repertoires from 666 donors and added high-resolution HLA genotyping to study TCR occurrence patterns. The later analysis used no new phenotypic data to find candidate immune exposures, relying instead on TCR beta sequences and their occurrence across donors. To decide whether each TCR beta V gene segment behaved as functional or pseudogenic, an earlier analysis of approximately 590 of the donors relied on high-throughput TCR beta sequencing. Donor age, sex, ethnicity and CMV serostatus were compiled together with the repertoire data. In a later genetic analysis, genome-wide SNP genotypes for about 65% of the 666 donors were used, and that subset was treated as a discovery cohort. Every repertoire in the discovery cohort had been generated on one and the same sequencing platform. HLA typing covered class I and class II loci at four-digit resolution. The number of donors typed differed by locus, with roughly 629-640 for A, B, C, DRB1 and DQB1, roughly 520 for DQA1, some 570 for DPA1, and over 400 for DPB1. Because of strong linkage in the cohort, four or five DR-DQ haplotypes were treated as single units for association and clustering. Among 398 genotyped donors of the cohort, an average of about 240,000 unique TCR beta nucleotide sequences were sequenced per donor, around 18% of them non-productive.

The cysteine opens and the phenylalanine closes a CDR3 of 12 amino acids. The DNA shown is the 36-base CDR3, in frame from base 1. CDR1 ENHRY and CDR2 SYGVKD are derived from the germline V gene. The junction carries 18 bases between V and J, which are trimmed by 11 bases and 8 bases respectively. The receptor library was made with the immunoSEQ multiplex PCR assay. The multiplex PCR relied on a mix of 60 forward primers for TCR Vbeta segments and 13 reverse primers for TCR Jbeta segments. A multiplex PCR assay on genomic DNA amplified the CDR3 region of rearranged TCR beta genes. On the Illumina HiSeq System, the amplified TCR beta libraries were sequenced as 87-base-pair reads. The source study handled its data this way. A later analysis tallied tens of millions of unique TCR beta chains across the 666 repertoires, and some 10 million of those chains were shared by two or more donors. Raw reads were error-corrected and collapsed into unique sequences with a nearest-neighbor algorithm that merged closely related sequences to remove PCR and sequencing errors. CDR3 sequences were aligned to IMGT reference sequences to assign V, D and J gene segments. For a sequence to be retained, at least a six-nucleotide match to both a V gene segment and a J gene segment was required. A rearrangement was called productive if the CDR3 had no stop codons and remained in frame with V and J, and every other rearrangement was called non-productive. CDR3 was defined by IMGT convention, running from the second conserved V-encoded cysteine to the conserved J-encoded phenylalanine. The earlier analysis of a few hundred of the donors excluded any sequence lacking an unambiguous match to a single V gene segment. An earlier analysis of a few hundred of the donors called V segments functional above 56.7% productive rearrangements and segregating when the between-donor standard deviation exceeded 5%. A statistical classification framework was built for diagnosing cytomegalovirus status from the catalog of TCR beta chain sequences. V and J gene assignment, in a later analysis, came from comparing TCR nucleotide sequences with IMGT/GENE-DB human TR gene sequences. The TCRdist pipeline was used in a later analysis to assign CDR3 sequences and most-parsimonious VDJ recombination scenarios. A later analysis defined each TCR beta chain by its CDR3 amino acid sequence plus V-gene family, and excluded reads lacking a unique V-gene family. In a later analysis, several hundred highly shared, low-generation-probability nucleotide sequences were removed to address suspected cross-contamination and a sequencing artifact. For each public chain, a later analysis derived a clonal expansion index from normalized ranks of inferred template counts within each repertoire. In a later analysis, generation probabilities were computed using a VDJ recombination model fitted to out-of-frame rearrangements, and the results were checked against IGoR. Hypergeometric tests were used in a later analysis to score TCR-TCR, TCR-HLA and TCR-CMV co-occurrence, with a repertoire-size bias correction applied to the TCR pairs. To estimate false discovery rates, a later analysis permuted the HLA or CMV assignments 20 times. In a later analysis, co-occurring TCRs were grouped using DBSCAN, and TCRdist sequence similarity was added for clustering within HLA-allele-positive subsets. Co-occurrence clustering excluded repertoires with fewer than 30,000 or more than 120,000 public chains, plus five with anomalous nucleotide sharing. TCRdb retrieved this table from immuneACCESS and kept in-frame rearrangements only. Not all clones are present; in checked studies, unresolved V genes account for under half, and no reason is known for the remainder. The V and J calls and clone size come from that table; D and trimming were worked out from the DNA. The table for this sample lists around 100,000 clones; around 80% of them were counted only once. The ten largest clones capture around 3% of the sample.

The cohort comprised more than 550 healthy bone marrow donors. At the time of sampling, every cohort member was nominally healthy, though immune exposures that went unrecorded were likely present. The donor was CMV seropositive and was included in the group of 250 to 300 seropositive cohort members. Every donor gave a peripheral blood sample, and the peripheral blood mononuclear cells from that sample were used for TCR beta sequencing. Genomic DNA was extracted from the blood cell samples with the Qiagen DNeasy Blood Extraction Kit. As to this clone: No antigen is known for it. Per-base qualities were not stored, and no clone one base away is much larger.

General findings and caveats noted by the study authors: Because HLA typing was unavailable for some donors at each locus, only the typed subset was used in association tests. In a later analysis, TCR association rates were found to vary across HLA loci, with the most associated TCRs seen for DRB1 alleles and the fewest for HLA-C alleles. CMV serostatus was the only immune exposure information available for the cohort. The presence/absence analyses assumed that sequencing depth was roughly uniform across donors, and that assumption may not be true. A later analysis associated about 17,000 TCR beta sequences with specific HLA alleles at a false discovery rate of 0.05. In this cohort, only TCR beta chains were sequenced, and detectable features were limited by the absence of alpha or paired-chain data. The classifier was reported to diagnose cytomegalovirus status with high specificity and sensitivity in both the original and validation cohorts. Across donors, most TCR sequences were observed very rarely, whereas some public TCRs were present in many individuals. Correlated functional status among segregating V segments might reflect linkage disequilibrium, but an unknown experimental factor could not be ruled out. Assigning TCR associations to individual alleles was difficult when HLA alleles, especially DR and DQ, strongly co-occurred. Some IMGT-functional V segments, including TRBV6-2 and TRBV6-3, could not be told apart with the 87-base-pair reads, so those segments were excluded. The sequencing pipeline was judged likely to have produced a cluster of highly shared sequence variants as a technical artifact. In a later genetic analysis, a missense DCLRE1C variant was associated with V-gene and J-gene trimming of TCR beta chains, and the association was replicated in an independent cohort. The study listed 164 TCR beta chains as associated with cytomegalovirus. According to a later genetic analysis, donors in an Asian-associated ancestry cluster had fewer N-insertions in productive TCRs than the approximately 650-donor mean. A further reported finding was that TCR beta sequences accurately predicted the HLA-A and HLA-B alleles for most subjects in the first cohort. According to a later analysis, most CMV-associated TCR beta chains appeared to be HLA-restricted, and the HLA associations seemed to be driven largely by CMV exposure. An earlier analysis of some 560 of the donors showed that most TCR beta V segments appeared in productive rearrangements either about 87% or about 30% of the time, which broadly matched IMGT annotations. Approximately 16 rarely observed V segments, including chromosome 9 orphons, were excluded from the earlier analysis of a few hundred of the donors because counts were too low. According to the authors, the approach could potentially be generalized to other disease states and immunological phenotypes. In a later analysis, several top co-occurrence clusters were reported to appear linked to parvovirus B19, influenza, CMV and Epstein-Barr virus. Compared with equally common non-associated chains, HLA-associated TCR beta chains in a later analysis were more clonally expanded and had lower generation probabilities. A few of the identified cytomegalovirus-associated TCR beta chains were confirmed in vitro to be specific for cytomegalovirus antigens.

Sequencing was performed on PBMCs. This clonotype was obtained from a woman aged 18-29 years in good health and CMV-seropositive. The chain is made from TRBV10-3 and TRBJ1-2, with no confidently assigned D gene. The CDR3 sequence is CAASSLLRGYTF. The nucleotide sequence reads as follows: TGTGCCGCGTCTTCTCTCCTGAGAGGCTACACCTTC.